This TCR beta chain derives from a study of T-cell memory formation after mild COVID-19. TCRdb itself ran the 5' RACE reads through MiXCR, one entry per CDR3 protein. The table lists hundreds of thousands of distinct CDR3 sequences, roughly 22% of them singletons, with about 8.7% in the top ten. Concerning this clonotype: Its antigen is as yet unknown.

Study-level findings and limits: From day 15 to 85, contracting clones were balanced between CD4 and CD8, whereas later expanders leaned toward CD4+. Nothing confirmed that second-wave clones peaking on day 37 were specific for SARS-CoV-2. The study found contracting CD4+ clones mainly in CM and EM and contracting CD8+ clones in EMRA.

Germline V lookup: CDR1 SGHAT, CDR2 FQDESV (reference sequence). V was clipped by 4 bases and J by 4 bases; unmatched bases: 7. The length of the CDR3 is 16 residues. This rearrangement joins TRBV11-1 to TRBJ2-7; 13 positions match TRBD2. The receptor comes from an adult woman who had mild COVID-19 (a few samples of this study predate the infection). Cell type and time point are not known. Source material: PBMCs or a T cell subset sorted from them (not recorded which). The CDR3 bases are TGTGCCAGCAGCTCCCGGACTAGCGGGAGAGTATACGAGCAGTACTTC. It codes for CASSSRTSGRVYEQYF. Filled out from reference TRBV11-1 and TRBJ2-7, the complete variable domain reads EAEVAQSPRYKITEKSQAVAFWCDPISGHATLYWYRQILGQGPELLVQFQDESVVDDSQLPKDRFSAERLKGVDSTLKIQPAELGDSAMYLCASSSRTSGRVYEQYFGPGTRLTVT.